What follows describes a single TCR beta chain. The target of this receptor is not known. No qualities accompany the bases; no much larger clone lies one base away. The immunoSEQ Assay, a bias-controlled multiplex PCR, was used to amplify TCRbeta CDR3 regions from genomic DNA. As for the original processing: The number of nucleated cells in each sample was estimated by amplification of reference gene primers within the assay. To quantify the absolute abundance of each unique TCRbeta CDR3 rearrangement, sequence reads were collapsed and filtered. For each sample, productive Simpson clonality was calculated as the square root of Simpson's diversity index over productive rearrangements. TCRdb's version of the immuneACCESS table is confined to in-frame rearrangements and falls short of the full clone set. An unresolved V gene accounts for under half of the shortfall where checked; the remainder is of unknown origin. From that table come the V and J calls and clone size; the DNA was used to work out D and trimming. The sample records some 200,000 clones, roughly 82% of which are singletons. The ten top clones hold about 8.9% of the sample.

As encoded in the germline V gene, CDR1 is MDHEN while CDR2 is SYDVKM. The V end gives up 10 bases and the J end 7 bases, leaving 6 bases in the junction not matched to a gene. Taken from cysteine to phenylalanine, the CDR3 has 13 residues. Just CDR3 DNA is preserved here, 39 bases in frame from base 1. This sample was included in a study of blood T cell repertoires in COVID-19 (dated by TCRdb to 2020 to 2021). Regarding the research as a whole: Samples covering the acute and convalescent phases of COVID-19 were provided by collaborators in the United States, Italy and Spain. Samples came from the ongoing ImmuneRACE study (first 160 participants) plus 1,254 subjects from 6 global collaborators. Nearly every sample came with metadata listing a de-identified subject ID, COVID-19 status, age in years and sex. The prospective study material was composed of cDNA or gDNA derived from T cells, B-cell-depleted T cells, or PBMCs. The dataset comprised deeply sampled blood TCRbeta repertoires from subjects exposed to, actively infected with, or recovered from COVID-19. The repertoires were released in a freely available public database meant as a resource for research on the immune response to SARS-CoV-2. Where available, HLA class I and class II types were obtained from metadata supplied by the sample provider rather than from assay-based typing. Results the study describes overall, beyond this receptor: How much clinical and demographic metadata was included differed by source and by participant, and the metadata was provided uncurated.

Each collaborating institution followed its own protocols to collect whole blood in K2EDTA tubes. For TCRbeta analysis, collaborator samples were shipped as frozen whole blood, as isolated PBMCs, or as DNA extracted from either sample type. This clonotype was obtained from a man aged 50-60 years with active or convalescent COVID-19. This chain is built from TRBV28 and TRBJ1-6; 8 central nucleotides agree with TRBD1. The sequencing sample was made of peripheral blood. The encoded CDR3 is CATTDRVNSPLHF. At the DNA level, the sequence is TGTGCCACCACGGACAGGGTGAATTCACCCCTCCACTTT.